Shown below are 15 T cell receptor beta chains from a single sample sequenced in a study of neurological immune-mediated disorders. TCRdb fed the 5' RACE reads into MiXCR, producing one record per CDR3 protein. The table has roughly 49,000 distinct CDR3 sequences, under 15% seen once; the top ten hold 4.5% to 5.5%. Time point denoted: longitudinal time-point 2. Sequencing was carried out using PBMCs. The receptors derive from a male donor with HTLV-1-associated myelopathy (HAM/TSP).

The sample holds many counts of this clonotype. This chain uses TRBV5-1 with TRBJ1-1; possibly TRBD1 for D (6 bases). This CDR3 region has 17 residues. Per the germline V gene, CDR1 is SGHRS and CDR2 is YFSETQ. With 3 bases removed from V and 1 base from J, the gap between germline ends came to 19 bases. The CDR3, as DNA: TGCGCCAGCAGCTGGGGCCTTAGGGGGGGCGGGAACACTGAAGCTTTCTTT. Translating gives CASSWGLRGGGNTEAFF.

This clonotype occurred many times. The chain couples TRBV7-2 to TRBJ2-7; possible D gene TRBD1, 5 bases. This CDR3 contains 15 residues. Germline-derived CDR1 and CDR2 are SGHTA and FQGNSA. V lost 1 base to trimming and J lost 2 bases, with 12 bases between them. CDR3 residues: CASSLGWGEPYEQYF. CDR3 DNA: TGTGCCAGCAGCTTAGGTTGGGGCGAACCCTACGAGCAGTACTTC.

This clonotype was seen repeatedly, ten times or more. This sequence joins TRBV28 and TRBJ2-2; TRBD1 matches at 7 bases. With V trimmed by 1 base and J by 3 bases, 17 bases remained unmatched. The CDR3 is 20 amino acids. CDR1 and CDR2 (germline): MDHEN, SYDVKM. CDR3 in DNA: TGTGCCAGCAGTTTATTCCTGCGCCAGGGGGAACTTTTAGACACCGGGGAGCTGTTTTTT. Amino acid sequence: CASSLFLRQGELLDTGELFF.

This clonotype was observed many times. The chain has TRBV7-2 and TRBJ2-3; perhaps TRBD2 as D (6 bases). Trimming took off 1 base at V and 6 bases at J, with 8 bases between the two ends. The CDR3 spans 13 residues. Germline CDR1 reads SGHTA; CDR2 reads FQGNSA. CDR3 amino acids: CASSLDGGDTQYF. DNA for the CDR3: TGTGCCAGCAGCTTAGACGGAGGGGATACGCAGTATTTT. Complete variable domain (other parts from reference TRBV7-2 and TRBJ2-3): GAGVSQSPSNKVTEKGKDVELRCDPISGHTALYWYRQSLGQGLEFLIYFQGNSAPDKSGLPSDRFSAERTGGSVSTLTIQRTQQEDSAVYLCASSLDGGDTQYFGPGTRLTVL.

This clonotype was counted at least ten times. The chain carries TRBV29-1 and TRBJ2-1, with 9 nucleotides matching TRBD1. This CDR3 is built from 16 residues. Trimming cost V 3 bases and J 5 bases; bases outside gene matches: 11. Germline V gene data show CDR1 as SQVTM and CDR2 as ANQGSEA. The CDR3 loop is CSVEGGPGQGNNEQFF. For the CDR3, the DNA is TGCAGCGTTGAGGGAGGACCGGGACAGGGAAACAATGAGCAGTTCTTC.

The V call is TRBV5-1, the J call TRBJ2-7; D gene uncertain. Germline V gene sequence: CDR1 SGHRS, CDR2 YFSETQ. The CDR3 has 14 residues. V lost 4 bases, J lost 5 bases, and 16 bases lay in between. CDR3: CASSLDSLVDEQYF. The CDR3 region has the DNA TGCGCCAGCAGCCTAGACTCCCTCGTGGACGAGCAGTACTTC.

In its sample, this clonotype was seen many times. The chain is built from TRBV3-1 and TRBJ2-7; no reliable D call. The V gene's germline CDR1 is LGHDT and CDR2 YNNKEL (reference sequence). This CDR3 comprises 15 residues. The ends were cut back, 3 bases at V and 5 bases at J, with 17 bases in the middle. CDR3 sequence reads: CASSHFAEAADEQYF. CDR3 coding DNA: TGTGCCAGCAGCCACTTCGCCGAGGCGGCCGACGAGCAGTACTTC.

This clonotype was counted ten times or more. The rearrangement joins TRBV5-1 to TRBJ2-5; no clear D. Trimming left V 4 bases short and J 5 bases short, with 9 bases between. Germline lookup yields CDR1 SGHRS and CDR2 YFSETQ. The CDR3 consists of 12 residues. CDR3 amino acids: CASSQHLETQYF. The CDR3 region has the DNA TGCGCCAGCAGCCAACATTTGGAGACCCAGTACTTC.

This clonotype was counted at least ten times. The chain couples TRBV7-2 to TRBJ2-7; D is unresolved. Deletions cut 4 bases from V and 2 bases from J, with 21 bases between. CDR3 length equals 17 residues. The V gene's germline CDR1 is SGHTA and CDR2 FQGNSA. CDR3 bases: TGTGCCAGCAGCTCCCCGGACCGGGCAGTCGACCCCTACGAGCAGTACTTC. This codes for CASSSPDRAVDPYEQYF.

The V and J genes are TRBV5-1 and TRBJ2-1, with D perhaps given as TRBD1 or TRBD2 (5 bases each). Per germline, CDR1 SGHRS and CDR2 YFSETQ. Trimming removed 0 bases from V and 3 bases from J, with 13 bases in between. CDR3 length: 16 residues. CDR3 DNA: TGCGCCAGCAGCTTGGAGGTGGGGGTGATCTACAATGAGCAGTTCTTC. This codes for CASSLEVGVIYNEQFF.

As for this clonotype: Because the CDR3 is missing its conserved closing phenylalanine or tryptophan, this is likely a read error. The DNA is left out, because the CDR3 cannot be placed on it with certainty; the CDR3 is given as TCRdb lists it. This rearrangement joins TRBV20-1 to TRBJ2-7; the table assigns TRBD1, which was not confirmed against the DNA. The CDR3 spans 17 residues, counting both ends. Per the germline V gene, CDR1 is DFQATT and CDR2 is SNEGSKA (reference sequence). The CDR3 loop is CSATGTGFHGRAYEQNL.

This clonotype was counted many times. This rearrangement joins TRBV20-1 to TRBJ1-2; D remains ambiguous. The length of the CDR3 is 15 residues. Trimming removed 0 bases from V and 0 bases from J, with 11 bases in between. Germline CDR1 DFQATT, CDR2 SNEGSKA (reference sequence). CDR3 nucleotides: TGCAGTGCTAGAGATCCCAATAAAGCTAACTATGGCTACACCTTC. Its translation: CSARDPNKANYGYTF.

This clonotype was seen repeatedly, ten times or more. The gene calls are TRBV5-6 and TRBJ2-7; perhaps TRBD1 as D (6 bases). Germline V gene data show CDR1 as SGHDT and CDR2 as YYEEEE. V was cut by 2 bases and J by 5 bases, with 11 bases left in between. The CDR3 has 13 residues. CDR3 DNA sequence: TGTGCCAGCAGCTTACAGGGTACCAACGAGCAGTACTTC. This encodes CASSLQGTNEQYF.

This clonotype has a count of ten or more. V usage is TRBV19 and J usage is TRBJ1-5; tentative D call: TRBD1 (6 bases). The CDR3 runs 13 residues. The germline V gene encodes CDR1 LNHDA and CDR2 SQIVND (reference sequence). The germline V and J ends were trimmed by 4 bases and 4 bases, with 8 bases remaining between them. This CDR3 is CASSNQGNQPQHF. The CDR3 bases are TGTGCCAGTAGTAACCAGGGGAATCAGCCCCAGCATTTT.

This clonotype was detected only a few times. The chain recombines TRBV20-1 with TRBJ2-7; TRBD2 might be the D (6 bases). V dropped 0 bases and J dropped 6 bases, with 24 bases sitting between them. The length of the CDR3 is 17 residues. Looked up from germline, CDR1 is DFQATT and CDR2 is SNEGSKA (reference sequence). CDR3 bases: TGCAGTGCTAGAGATATTGGGAGGCGAGAGGTTTTGGGCGAGCAGTACTTC. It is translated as CSARDIGRREVLGEQYF.